These 25 T cell receptor beta chains originate from one sample sequenced in a study of cytomegalovirus exposure and HLA in healthy donors. Researchers ran the PCR with 60 Vbeta and 13 Jbeta primers. Repertoires were generated with immunoSEQ multiplex PCR, while TCRdb's copy carries only in-frame clones and drops some. The sample includes tens of thousands of clones, approximately 80% of them seen just once. The specimen was PBMCs. Every receptor here comes from a young man in good health and CMV-seronegative.

The rearrangement links TRBV4-2 to TRBJ1-2; 7 bases are shared with TRBD1. V dropped 3 bases and J dropped 8; count of bases not matched to a gene: 6. CDR1 LGHNA and CDR2 YNFKEQ come from the germline V gene. The CDR3 is 13 residues long. The CDR3 bases are TGTGCCAGCAGCCAGGGGGACAGCCGGGGCTACACCTTC. Translating gives CASSQGDSRGYTF.

The chain joins TRBV19 to TRBJ1-6; possible D gene TRBD1, 5 bases. V was shortened by 10 bases and J by 7 bases, with 20 bases between the two germline ends. The CDR3 runs to 15 residues. CDR1 is LNHDA and CDR2 is SQIVND in the germline V gene (reference sequence). The CDR3 sequence is CATSAGHRENSPLHF. CDR3 in DNA: TGTGCCACCTCGGCTGGACATAGAGAAAATTCACCCCTCCACTTT.

The V and J genes are TRBV6-1 and TRBJ1-4; 9 nucleotides line up with TRBD1. This CDR3 has 14 residues. Germline CDR1 MNHNS, CDR2 SASEGT. V lost 5 bases, J lost 8 bases, and 6 bases stayed unmatched. CDR3: CASSSGTGFEKLFF. As DNA, the CDR3 is TGTGCCAGCAGTTCCGGGACAGGGTTCGAAAAACTGTTTTTT.

The V call is TRBV7-6, the J call TRBJ2-2, with 16 bases aligning to TRBD2. Germline V gene lookup returns CDR1 SGHVS and CDR2 FNYEAQ. The trim removed 5 bases at V and 5 bases at J, leaving 11 bases unmatched. The CDR3 is 19 amino acids. The CDR3 region is CASSPGLAGGLERTGELFF. CDR3 DNA: TGTGCCAGCAGCCCGGGACTAGCGGGGGGGCTGGAGAGGACCGGGGAGCTGTTTTTT.

This clone is a singleton in its sample. CDR3 region: CASSFGRGGGNSPLHF. For the CDR3, the DNA is TGCGCCAGCAGCTTCGGAAGGGGTGGCGGTAATTCACCCCTCCACTTT. This chain links TRBV5-1 with TRBJ1-6; tentative D call: TRBD1 (5 bases). Trimming pared 2 bases from V and 6 bases from J, leaving 15 bases between. The CDR3 is made up of 16 amino acids. Germline CDR1 SGHRS, CDR2 YFSETQ.

The rearrangement joins TRBV7-6 to TRBJ2-7; the D gene is possibly TRBD1 (6 bases). The CDR3 has 16 residues. Germline-derived CDR1 and CDR2 are SGHVS and FNYEAQ. Deletions cut 5 bases from V and 3 bases from J, with 20 bases between. The CDR3 protein is CASSLGGAGAGYEQYV. The CDR3 DNA sequence: TGTGCCAGCAGCCTAGGTGGGGCAGGGGCTGGCTACGAGCAGTACGTC.

This clone was detected a few times. The chain employs TRBV4-1 and TRBJ2-5; D is uncertain. V was trimmed by 0 bases and J by 2 bases, leaving 10 bases between them. The CDR3 consists of 15 residues. The germline gives CDR1 MGHRA, CDR2 YSYEKL. The CDR3: CASSQDRQAQETQYF. CDR3 in DNA: TGCGCCAGCAGCCAAGATAGGCAGGCTCAAGAGACCCAGTACTTC.

V gene TRBV5-1 combines with J gene TRBJ2-5; no clear D. Trimming cost V 4 bases and J 5 bases, with 9 bases left between them. The germline V gene has CDR1 SGHRS and CDR2 YFSETQ. The CDR3 is 12 amino acids. The chain's CDR3 is CASSTTQETQYF. CDR3 nucleotide sequence: TGCGCCAGCAGCACTACCCAGGAGACCCAGTACTTC. The variable domain in full, completed from reference TRBV5-1 and TRBJ2-5, reads KAGVTQTPRYLIKTRGQQVTLSCSPISGHRSVSWYQQTPGQGLQFLFEYFSETQRNKGNFPGRFSGRQFSNSRSEMNVSTLELGDSALYLCASSTTQETQYFGPGTRLLVL.

V is TRBV2 and J is TRBJ2-5; a weak D match, TRBD1 (5 bases). V lost 4 bases, J lost 2 bases, and 11 bases lay in between. The CDR3 length is 14 residues. Germline V gives CDR1 SNHLY, CDR2 FYNNEI. The CDR3 DNA reads TGTGCCAGCAGTGGGGGCAGGGCACAAGAGACCCAGTACTTC. Amino acid sequence: CASSGGRAQETQYF.

The gene calls are TRBV4-1 and TRBJ2-7, with D possibly matching TRBD2 (5 bases). Trimming removed 1 base at V and 3 bases at J, with 10 bases between. Germline V gene sequence: CDR1 MGHRA, CDR2 YSYEKL. This CDR3 contains 14 residues. The CDR3 sequence: CASSQVTGDYEQYF. The CDR3 DNA reads TGCGCCAGCAGCCAAGTGACCGGGGACTACGAGCAGTACTTC.

This clone was seen only a few times. V is TRBV27 and J is TRBJ2-1; 7 bases are a match to TRBD2. The CDR3 contains 15 residues. V was pared by 2 bases and J by 4 bases, with 5 bases of the junction left unmatched. Per germline, CDR1 MNHEY and CDR2 SMNVEV (reference sequence). The CDR3 is CASSLQRGAYNEQFF. The CDR3 DNA is TGTGCCAGCAGTTTACAGCGGGGTGCTTACAATGAGCAGTTCTTC.

This clone was detected once. CDR3 in DNA: TGCGCCAGCAGCCGCGGACAGGGGGAGCTTTACGAGCAGTACGTC. Translated: CASSRGQGELYEQYV. J is TRBJ2-7 and V is TRBV5-1, with 10 bases fitting TRBD1. V lost 4 bases and J lost 4; bases outside the gene matches: 8. The CDR3 totals 15 residues. CDR1 is SGHRS and CDR2 is YFSETQ in the germline V gene.

The chain is built from TRBV4-3 and TRBJ2-1; the match to TRBD2 covers 10 bases. The ends lost 4 bases at V and 4 bases at J; junction bases unmatched: 4. This CDR3 region has 15 residues. Germline CDR1 and CDR2: LGHNA and YSLEER. This chain's CDR3 is CASSLGLAEYNEQFF. DNA of the CDR3: TGCGCCAGCAGCCTTGGACTAGCGGAGTACAATGAGCAGTTCTTC.

The chain is built from TRBV7-9 and TRBJ1-1; D not resolved. The CDR3 runs to 14 residues. The V gene lost 2 bases and the J gene lost 1 base, with 8 bases spanning the gap. Germline CDR1 reads SEHNR; CDR2 reads FQNEAQ (reference sequence). The CDR3 sequence is CASSLFGGNTEAFF. The CDR3 DNA reads as TGTGCCAGCAGCTTATTCGGCGGGAACACTGAAGCTTTCTTT.

This sequence joins TRBV2 and TRBJ2-5; TRBD2 might be the D (5 bases). V lost 2 bases and J lost 0, with 7 bases in between. The length of the CDR3 is 14 residues. Per the germline V gene, CDR1 is SNHLY and CDR2 is FYNNEI. The CDR3 bases are TGTGCCAGCAGTGAATTCGGGAACCAAGAGACCCAGTACTTC. As protein: CASSEFGNQETQYF.

This chain uses TRBV5-8 with TRBJ1-1, with 10 bases lining up with TRBD1. The length of the CDR3 is 12 residues. After removal of 10 bases from V and 3 bases from J, the junction contained 3 bases not matched to a gene. Germline lookup yields CDR1 SGHTS and CDR2 YDEGEE. The DNA for the CDR3 is TGTGCCGGAGGGACAGGGGACACTGAAGCTTTCTTT. Its translation is CAGGTGDTEAFF. Based on the CDR3 plus reference TRBV5-8 and TRBJ1-1, the full variable domain is EAGVTQSPTHLIKTRGQQATLRCSPISGHTSVYWYQQALGLGLQFLLWYDEGEERNRGNFPPRFSGRQFPNYSSELNVNALELEDSALYLCAGGTGDTEAFFGQGTRLTVV.

The chain uses TRBV28 and TRBJ1-5; D is uncertain. Trimming removed 5 bases from V and 8 bases from J, with 16 bases in between. The germline V gene encodes CDR1 MDHEN and CDR2 SYDVKM. This CDR3 is 14 amino acids long. In nucleotides, the CDR3 is TGTGCCAGCAGTCCGTACGGATTGAGGGAGCCCCAGCATTTT. This sequence encodes CASSPYGLREPQHF.

The V gene is TRBV9, the J gene TRBJ1-2; D is possibly TRBD1 (5 bases). CDR3 length: 15 residues. Germline values: CDR1 SGDLS, CDR2 YYNGEE. V gave up 6 bases and J gave up 10 bases, with 25 bases separating them. CDR3 coding DNA: TGTGCCAGCACCGTGGGGCCATCCGGGCCCATTTACTACACCTTC. Translating it yields CASTVGPSGPIYYTF. Drawing the rest from reference TRBV9 and TRBJ1-2, the complete variable domain is DSGVTQTPKHLITATGQRVTLRCSPRSGDLSVYWYQQSLDQGLQFLIQYYNGEERAKGNILERFSAQQFPDLHSELNLSSLELGDSALYFCASTVGPSGPIYYTFGSGTRLTVV.

The CDR3 is CASSERLAGGLSSYNEQFF. The CDR3 DNA is TGCGCCAGCAGTGAAAGACTAGCGGGGGGTCTTAGCTCCTACAATGAGCAGTTCTTC. The V call is TRBV10-2, the J call TRBJ2-1; 13 bases align to TRBD2. The CDR3 is 19 amino acids. CDR1 WSHSY and CDR2 SAAADI come from the germline V gene. Losses at the gene ends were 3 bases for V and 0 bases for J; bases not matched to a gene: 8.

V gene TRBV2 combines with J gene TRBJ2-3; 7 bases are a match to TRBD2. CDR3 length: 14 residues. The J segment lost 6 bases and the V segment lost 4 bases, leaving 7 bases of the junction unmatched. Looked up from germline, CDR1 is SNHLY and CDR2 is FYNNEI. The CDR3, as DNA: TGTGCCAGCAGTGTGAAAGCGGGGTGGGATACGCAGTATTTT. Its protein is CASSVKAGWDTQYF.

This chain connects TRBV7-9 to TRBJ1-4; 7 nucleotides match TRBD1. Losses at the gene ends were 2 bases for V and 8 bases for J; bases not matched to a gene: 2. The germline CDR1 and CDR2 sequences are SEHNR and FQNEAQ (reference sequence). This CDR3 comprises 13 residues. CDR3 in DNA: TGTGCCAGCAGCTTATACAGGGGAGAAAAACTGTTTTTT. Translated, it gives CASSLYRGEKLFF.

This chain joins TRBV5-1 and TRBJ2-1; D may be TRBD2 (6 bases). V shed 2 bases and J shed 1 base, with 16 bases lying between them. This CDR3 has 17 residues. The germline gives CDR1 SGHRS, CDR2 YFSETQ. Written as DNA, the CDR3 is TGCGCCAGCAGCTTCCCACGACTAGTCCCTTCCTACAATGAGCAGTTCTTC. This sequence encodes CASSFPRLVPSYNEQFF.

This clone is a singleton in its sample. The gene calls are TRBV7-9 and TRBJ2-3; 7 bases match TRBD2. Trimming removed 5 bases from V and 2 bases from J; junction bases left unmatched: 10. CDR1 is SEHNR and CDR2 is FQNEAQ in the germline V gene (reference sequence). There are 16 residues in the CDR3. The CDR3 sequence: CASSPQTSSFTDTQYF. CDR3 coding DNA: TGTGCCAGCAGCCCTCAGACTAGCTCCTTCACAGATACGCAGTATTTT. The full variable domain, its missing parts supplied by reference TRBV7-9 and TRBJ2-3, is DTGVSQNPRHKITKRGQNVTFRCDPISEHNRLYWYRQTLGQGPEFLTYFQNEAQLEKSRLLSDRFSAERPKGSFSTLEIQRTEQGDSAMYLCASSPQTSSFTDTQYFGPGTRLTVL.

V and J are TRBV21-1 and TRBJ1-5; TRBD1, as called in the table, went unchecked against the DNA. TRBV21-1 is assigned pseudogene status. The CDR3 loop spans 19 amino acids. This CDR3 is CASSGIENRDRGLGQPQHF. DNA for the CDR3: TGTGCCAGCAGCGGAATTGAAAACCGGGACAGGGGGCTTGGTCAGCCCCAGCATTTT.

The chain couples TRBV7-2 to TRBJ2-5; 9 bases align to TRBD1. The CDR3 extends over 15 amino acids. Trimming removed 1 base from V and 5 bases from J; junction bases left unmatched: 5. Germline V lookup: CDR1 SGHTA, CDR2 FQGNSA. CDR3 sequence: CASSLDRGLRETQYF. CDR3 sequence (DNA): TGTGCCAGCAGCTTAGACAGGGGGCTCCGGGAGACCCAGTACTTC.